Listed here are 19 T cell receptor beta chains from one sample, sequenced in a study. TCRdb processed the RT-PCR reads anew with MiXCR; each CDR3 protein has one entry. The sample lists almost 700,000 distinct CDR3 sequences; 13% to 15% were seen once. Sequencing used memory CD4+ T cells from blood. These receptors all stem from a female donor in good health, serving as a healthy control.

This clonotype was picked up many times. The chain carries TRBV27 and TRBJ2-7; D remains ambiguous. The V gene's germline CDR1 is MNHEY and CDR2 SMNVEV (reference sequence). This CDR3 is built from 14 residues. V was shortened by 5 bases and J by 1 base, with 12 bases between the two germline ends. CDR3 protein: CASSPGQTSYEQYF. Written as DNA, the CDR3 is TGTGCCAGCAGTCCGGGCCAGACATCCTACGAGCAGTACTTC.

This clonotype was seen a few times. For the CDR3, the DNA is TGTGCCAGCAGCCTAACAGAGGGGGCCCGTTTTCAGTACTTC. This gives the protein CASSLTEGARFQYF. J is TRBJ2-4 and V is TRBV3-1; the match to TRBD1 covers 7 bases. The CDR3 sequence is 14 residues long. Germline V gives CDR1 LGHDT, CDR2 YNNKEL (reference sequence). The V segment lost 4 bases and the J segment 11 bases; nucleotides outside the gene matches: 11.

The chain combines TRBV5-6 with TRBJ2-5; D remains unclear. The CDR3 is 12 residues long. CDR1 and CDR2 from the germline V gene are SGHDT and YYEEEE. Trimming shortened V by 2 bases and J by 5 bases, and 7 bases separated the two germline ends. As DNA, the CDR3 is TGTGCCAGCAGCTTTCGACGGGAGACCCAGTACTTC. Translating it yields CASSFRRETQYF.

This clonotype was detected ten times or more. The V call is TRBV7-8, the J call TRBJ1-6; unclear D gene. The CDR3 runs to 14 residues. CDR1 is SGHVS and CDR2 is FQNEAQ in the germline V gene. Trimming stripped 5 bases from V and 9 bases from J, with 14 bases between. CDR3: CASSPGSEGSPLHF. The DNA for the CDR3 is TGTGCCAGCAGCCCCGGCAGTGAGGGTTCACCCCTCCACTTT.

This clonotype turned up a few times. The chain joins TRBV5-1 to TRBJ2-7; D possibly corresponds to TRBD2 (5 bases). Trimming shortened V by 0 bases and J by 3 bases, and 10 bases separated the two germline ends. The germline V gene encodes CDR1 SGHRS and CDR2 YFSETQ. The CDR3 spans 14 residues. The CDR3 coding sequence is TGCGCCAGCAGCTTGGATGGGAGAGGCTACGAGCAGTACTTC. This translates into CASSLDGRGYEQYF.

This clonotype showed up just a few times. This chain uses TRBV5-5 with TRBJ2-5, with 7 bases lining up with TRBD2. Germline CDR1 is SGHKS and CDR2 is YYEKEE (reference sequence). Trimming cost V 0 bases and J 7 bases; bases outside gene matches: 6. The CDR3 runs 14 residues. CDR3 region: CASSLETSPRTQYF. CDR3 sequence (DNA): TGTGCCAGCAGCTTGGAGACTAGCCCGAGGACCCAGTACTTC.

V is TRBV12-3 or TRBV12-4 and J is TRBJ1-5; possibly TRBD1 for D (5 bases). The CDR3 is 15 amino acids. Trimming removed 0 bases at V and 7 bases at J, with 13 bases between. The chain's CDR3 is CASSLAPGGCQPQHF. CDR3 sequence (DNA): TGTGCCAGCAGTTTAGCGCCCGGGGGGTGCCAGCCCCAGCATTTT.

The gene calls are TRBV7-2 and TRBJ2-5, with a possible D match to TRBD1 (5 bases). Per the germline V gene, CDR1 is SGHTA and CDR2 is FQGNSA. The V gene lost 2 bases and the J gene lost 4 bases, with 11 bases spanning the gap. The CDR3 is made up of 14 amino acids. This chain's CDR3 is CASSLSGRAETQYF. The CDR3 DNA reads TGTGCCAGCAGCTTATCGGGCAGGGCAGAGACCCAGTACTTC.

There are many counts of this clonotype. J is TRBJ2-7 and V is TRBV29-1; TRBD1 is a possible D gene (5 bases). Germline-derived CDR1 and CDR2 are SQVTM and ANQGSEA. V was trimmed by 8 bases and J by 3 bases, leaving 20 bases between them. CDR3 length: 14 amino acids. The DNA for the CDR3 is TGCAGCTGTTCACGGGTAGGGGCTTACTACGAGCAGTACTTC. Protein: CSCSRVGAYYEQYF.

This clonotype was counted only a few times. The rearrangement links TRBV7-6 to TRBJ2-5, with a tentative D call TRBD2 (6 bases). CDR1 and CDR2 (germline): SGHVS, FNYEAQ. The CDR3 runs 14 residues. Between the trimmed V and J ends, which lost 5 bases and 4 bases, there was a span of 14 bases. The DNA of the CDR3 is TGTGCCAGCAGCCCCATGGGAGGTTCAGAGACCCAGTACTTC. Encoded protein: CASSPMGGSETQYF.

This clonotype has a count of ten or more. V gene TRBV10-3 combines with J gene TRBJ2-7; 7 bases line up with TRBD2. The CDR3 is made up of 15 amino acids. V was clipped by 4 bases and J by 3 bases; unmatched bases: 9. Germline-derived CDR1 and CDR2 are ENHRY and SYGVKD. CDR3 sequence reads: CAISGGQGGHYEQYF. CDR3 nucleotides: TGTGCCATCAGTGGGGGCCAGGGAGGGCACTACGAGCAGTACTTC.

This clonotype was counted only a few times. This sequence joins TRBV24-1 and TRBJ2-1, with 11 bases aligning to TRBD2. The CDR3 length is 15 residues. The germline V gene has CDR1 KGHDR and CDR2 SFDVKD. V shed 9 bases, J shed 10 bases, and the junction held 13 bases outside the gene matches. The CDR3 nucleotides are TGTGCCACCGTGGGGGTAGCGGGAGGGAGCGGGGAGCAGTTCTTC. Amino acids: CATVGVAGGSGEQFF.

The V gene is TRBV24-1, the J gene TRBJ2-7, with D tentatively TRBD1 or TRBD2 (5 bases each). The CDR3 spans 12 residues. Germline lookup yields CDR1 KGHDR and CDR2 SFDVKD. Between the trimmed V and J ends, which lost 4 bases and 2 bases, there was a span of 5 bases. The CDR3: CATSEGAYEQYF. CDR3 bases: TGTGCCACCAGTGAGGGGGCCTACGAGCAGTACTTC.

The table lists this clonotype with a few counts. The chain is built from TRBV20-1 and TRBJ2-3; 10 nucleotides agree with TRBD1. V lost 7 bases to trimming and J lost 5 bases; unmatched junction nucleotides: 12. Germline V CDR1 and CDR2: DFQATT, SNEGSKA (reference sequence). This CDR3 comprises 15 residues. CDR3 region: CSGQRDRGRRDTQYF. The CDR3 bases are TGCAGTGGTCAACGGGACAGGGGAAGGAGAGATACGCAGTATTTT.

This clonotype was detected a few times. This chain connects TRBV5-1 to TRBJ2-3; 10 nucleotides line up with TRBD2. This CDR3 comprises 18 residues. V lost 4 bases to trimming and J lost 5 bases; unmatched junction nucleotides: 16. In germline, CDR1 is SGHRS, CDR2 YFSETQ. The CDR3 loop reads CASSLEGRSGRSGDTQYF. The CDR3 nucleotides read TGCGCCAGCAGCCTCGAGGGTCGTAGCGGGAGGTCCGGAGATACGCAGTATTTT.

The genes are TRBV6-1 and TRBJ2-1, with 8 bases that match TRBD1. This CDR3 contains 16 residues. The J segment lost 2 bases and the V segment lost 4 bases, leaving 7 bases of the junction unmatched. From germline, CDR1 is MNHNS and CDR2 SASEGT. The CDR3, as DNA: TGTGCCAGCAGTGGCCTCAGGGGGCTTACCTACAATGAGCAGTTCTTC. Encoded protein: CASSGLRGLTYNEQFF.

This clonotype has only a few counts. This rearrangement joins TRBV3-1 to TRBJ1-6, with a possible D match to TRBD1 (6 bases). V lost 4 bases, J lost 5 bases, and 15 bases lay in between. Germline assignment: CDR1 LGHDT and CDR2 YNNKEL (reference sequence). This CDR3 is 16 amino acids long. The CDR3 sequence: CASSLDWTADNSPLHF. The CDR3 DNA is TGTGCCAGCAGCCTTGACTGGACAGCGGATAATTCACCCCTCCACTTT.

There are many counts of this clonotype. The junction shows a germline mismatch at one end, possibly a read error. The chain links TRBV7-7 to TRBJ2-3; 14 nucleotides agree with TRBD2. CDR3 length: 16 residues. Germline CDR1 is SSHAT and CDR2 is FNYEAQ (reference sequence). Here the CDR3 reads CASSRGLAGAGDTQYF. For the CDR3, the DNA is TGTGCTAGCAGCCGGGGACTAGCGGGAGCAGGGGATACGCAGTATTTT.

CDR3 nucleotide sequence: TGTGCCAGCAGCTTAAATCCAACCTACGAGCAGTACTTC. It yields the protein CASSLNPTYEQYF. V and J are TRBV7-8 and TRBJ2-7; no definite D call. The CDR3 is made up of 13 amino acids. CDR1 and CDR2 (germline): SGHVS, FQNEAQ. Trimming took 2 bases from V and 2 from J, leaving 7 bases between them.